Listed here are 28 T cell receptor beta chains from one sample, sequenced in a study of blood T cell repertoires in COVID-19. Here immunoSEQ multiplex PCR was the method, and the copy in TCRdb shows in-frame clones only, minus some. Of 35,000 to 50,000 clones listed, approximately 81% are singletons. The source material was peripheral blood. The receptor source for this set is a woman aged 65 to 85 with acute or convalescent COVID-19.

Only one count was recorded for this clone. V and J are TRBV30 and TRBJ1-1, with D possibly being TRBD1 (5 bases). The V end lost 8 bases, the J end lost 3 bases, and 19 bases lay between the germline ends. The CDR3 runs 14 residues. Germline lookup yields CDR1 GTSNPN and CDR2 SVGIG (reference sequence). CDR3 DNA: TGTGCCGCGACCAATGGGGGAGGGGACACTGAAGCTTTCTTT. This codes for CAATNGGGDTEAFF.

The V gene is TRBV27, the J gene TRBJ2-1, with 9 bases fitting TRBD2. The CDR3 has 14 amino acids. The junction had 8 bases not matched to a gene; V was cut back by 6 bases and J by 8 bases. Per germline, CDR1 MNHEY and CDR2 SMNVEV (reference sequence). The CDR3 DNA follows: TGTGCCAGCAGAAAGCTAGCGGGATTCCATGAGCAGTTCTTC. It translates to CASRKLAGFHEQFF.

This clone was counted a single time. The chain links TRBV30 to TRBJ2-1; no reliable D call. This CDR3 spans 13 amino acids. V lost 3 bases and J 0 bases, leaving 6 bases between the germline ends. CDR1 and CDR2 from the germline V gene are GTSNPN and SVGIG (reference sequence). The CDR3 sequence: CAWRKSSYNEQFF. Written as DNA, the CDR3 is TGTGCCTGGAGGAAGAGCTCCTACAATGAGCAGTTCTTC.

The J gene is TRBJ2-2, the V gene TRBV19; the match to TRBD1 covers 9 bases. The CDR3 runs 15 residues. Germline CDR1 LNHDA, CDR2 SQIVND (reference sequence). The J segment lost 6 bases and the V segment lost 3 bases, leaving 5 bases of the junction unmatched. The CDR3 region is CASSMGQGWPGELFF. In nucleotides, the CDR3 is TGTGCCAGTAGTATGGGACAGGGATGGCCCGGGGAGCTGTTTTTT.

The CDR3 spells CASSLTPGQNTEAFF. The CDR3 coding sequence is TGTGCCAGCAGCCTCACTCCTGGACAGAACACTGAAGCTTTCTTT. The rearrangement links TRBV3-1 (or the pseudogene TRBV3-2) to TRBJ1-1, with D perhaps matching TRBD1 (5 bases). Germline V CDR1 and CDR2: LGHDT, YNNKEL (reference sequence). This CDR3 spans 15 amino acids. Trimming stripped 4 bases from V and 1 base from J, with 13 bases between.

The chain is built from TRBV4-3 and TRBJ1-6, with a possible D match to TRBD1 (6 bases). This CDR3 has 15 residues. Germline values: CDR1 LGHNA, CDR2 YSLEER. Deletions cut 0 bases from V and 8 bases from J, with 11 bases between. The CDR3 here is CASSQDVAGDSPLHF. The CDR3 DNA is TGCGCCAGCAGCCAAGATGTGGCAGGGGATTCACCCCTCCACTTT.

The chain uses TRBV24-1 and TRBJ2-3, with 14 bases lining up with TRBD2. V gave up 5 bases and J gave up 4 bases; unmatched junction bases: 1. CDR1 is KGHDR, CDR2 SFDVKD, per germline. CDR3 size: 15 residues. As DNA, the CDR3 is TGTGCCACCAGTGGGACTAGCGGGAGGTCAGATACGCAGTATTTT. It translates to CATSGTSGRSDTQYF.

J is TRBJ1-2 and V is TRBV24-1; TRBD1 matches 7 bases. The CDR3 totals 13 residues. The V gene end was trimmed by 9 bases and the J gene end by 8 bases; junction bases not matched to a gene: 11. From germline, CDR1 is KGHDR and CDR2 SFDVKD. DNA of the CDR3: TGTGCCACCGAAGCAGATAACAGGGGAGGCTACACCTTC. Amino acid sequence: CATEADNRGGYTF.

The chain couples TRBV15 to TRBJ2-2; TRBD2 might be the D (5 bases). The CDR3 contains 16 residues. Germline CDR1 reads LNHNV; CDR2 reads YYDKDF (reference sequence). The V end lost 0 bases, the J end lost 2 bases, and 10 bases lay between the germline ends. The CDR3 coding sequence is TGTGCCACCAGCAGAGATATCCCGGGAAACACCGGGGAGCTGTTTTTT. It specifies CATSRDIPGNTGELFF.

This chain joins TRBV7-2 and TRBJ2-1; the match to TRBD2 covers 10 bases. Trimming at V came to 4 bases and at J to 6 bases, leaving 6 bases not matched to a gene. The CDR3 is 15 residues long. Per germline, CDR1 SGHTA and CDR2 FQGNSA. The CDR3 nucleotides are TGTGCCAGCAGCTCCGTAGCGGGAGGTTTCAATGAGCAGTTCTTC. Translation: CASSSVAGGFNEQFF. Full variable domain (rest looked up from reference TRBV7-2 and TRBJ2-1): GAGVSQSPSNKVTEKGKDVELRCDPISGHTALYWYRQSLGQGLEFLIYFQGNSAPDKSGLPSDRFSAERTGGSVSTLTIQRTQQEDSAVYLCASSSVAGGFNEQFFGPGTRLTVL.

The V gene is TRBV6-5, the J gene TRBJ2-3, with 7 bases that match TRBD2. V shed 7 bases and J 8 bases; nucleotides not matched to a gene: 6. Germline V gene data show CDR1 as MNHEY and CDR2 as SVGAGI. The CDR3 has 12 residues. The DNA of the CDR3 is TGTGCCAGCACCGCTTCGGGGGGTACGCAGTATTTT. This encodes CASTASGGTQYF.

The chain couples TRBV19 to TRBJ1-2; 10 bases are shared with TRBD1. Germline V gene data show CDR1 as LNHDA and CDR2 as SQIVND (reference sequence). There are 16 residues in the CDR3. V gave up 5 bases and J gave up 6 bases; unmatched junction bases: 12. The CDR3 loop is CASSPRDRGLYDGYTF. The CDR3, as DNA: TGTGCCAGTAGTCCCCGGGACAGGGGTTTATATGATGGCTACACCTTC. The variable domain in full, completed from reference TRBV19 and TRBJ1-2, reads DGGITQSPKYLFRKEGQNVTLSCEQNLNHDAMYWYRQDPGQGLRLIYYSQIVNDFQKGDIAEGYSVSREKKESFPLTVTSAQKNPTAFYLCASSPRDRGLYDGYTFGSGTRLTVV.

The CDR3 protein is CASRAISGNTIYF. CDR3 coding DNA: TGCGCCAGCAGAGCAATCTCTGGAAACACCATATATTTT. The genes are TRBV10-2 and TRBJ1-3; D is unresolved. Germline CDR1 is WSHSY and CDR2 is SAAADI. Trimming cost V 6 bases and J 0 bases, with 6 bases left between them. The CDR3 runs to 13 residues.

V gene TRBV6-5 combines with J gene TRBJ1-2, with 9 bases that match TRBD1. J gave up 4 bases and V 2 bases, and 2 bases lay outside the gene matches. The CDR3 runs 14 residues. Germline V CDR1 and CDR2: MNHEY, SVGAGI. CDR3 nucleotides: TGTGCCAGCAGTTACGGGACAGGGACCTATGGCTACACCTTC. Its protein product is CASSYGTGTYGYTF.

This sequence joins TRBV10-2 and TRBJ1-1; perhaps TRBD1 as D (6 bases). There are 12 residues in the CDR3. V lost 8 bases, J lost 1 base, and 8 bases lay in between. Germline V gene lookup returns CDR1 WSHSY and CDR2 SAAADI. The CDR3, as DNA: TGCGCCAGCGGACAGACGAACACTGAAGCTTTCTTT. Translated: CASGQTNTEAFF.

V gene TRBV27 combines with J gene TRBJ1-5; D possibly corresponds to TRBD1 (6 bases). The CDR3 has 13 amino acids. Per the germline V gene, CDR1 is MNHEY and CDR2 is SMNVEV (reference sequence). V shed 6 bases and J shed 6 bases, with 12 bases lying between them. CDR3 in amino acids: CASSLARGQPQHF. For the CDR3, the DNA is TGTGCCAGCAGCTTGGCCAGGGGTCAGCCCCAGCATTTT.

V gene TRBV19 combines with J gene TRBJ2-1, with 11 bases that match TRBD2. This CDR3 contains 15 residues. V gave up 3 bases and J gave up 9 bases; unmatched junction bases: 7. Germline CDR1 is LNHDA and CDR2 is SQIVND (reference sequence). The CDR3 protein is CASSMGSGRAGEQFF. CDR3 sequence (DNA): TGTGCCAGTAGTATGGGTAGCGGGAGGGCGGGTGAGCAGTTCTTC.

The gene calls are TRBV10-2 and TRBJ2-1; 10 bases align to TRBD2. Germline V gene sequence: CDR1 WSHSY, CDR2 SAAADI. J gave up 6 bases and V 2 bases, and 4 bases lay outside the gene matches. This CDR3 is 15 amino acids long. The CDR3 sequence is CASSEVGLARNEQFF. CDR3 bases: TGCGCCAGCAGTGAGGTGGGACTAGCGCGCAATGAGCAGTTCTTC.

The genes are TRBV2 and TRBJ2-1; 12 nucleotides align to TRBD2. From germline, CDR1 is SNHLY and CDR2 FYNNEI. Germline trimming cut 5 bases from V and 10 bases from J; bases unmatched to any gene: 6. This CDR3 region has 14 residues. CDR3 nucleotide sequence: TGTGCCAGCAGTCTTCTAGCGGGAGGGCGGGAGCAGTTCTTC. Its protein is CASSLLAGGREQFF.

This chain connects TRBV7-8 to TRBJ1-2; a weak D match, TRBD1 (6 bases). In germline, CDR1 is SGHVS, CDR2 FQNEAQ. The CDR3 is 14 amino acids. Trimming shortened V by 5 bases and J by 2 bases, and 12 bases separated the two germline ends. The CDR3 region has the DNA TGTGCCAGCAGCCGACAGGTTCTAAACTATGGCTACACCTTC. It is translated as CASSRQVLNYGYTF.

The rearrangement links TRBV7-3 to TRBJ2-5; maybe TRBD1 (6 bases). The V end lost 4 bases, the J end lost 4 bases, and 10 bases lay between the germline ends. Germline CDR1 reads SGHTA; CDR2 reads FQGTGA. There are 13 residues in the CDR3. CDR3 residues: CASSSQGRETQYF. For the CDR3, the DNA is TGTGCCAGCAGCTCTCAGGGGCGAGAGACCCAGTACTTC.

The chain recombines TRBV5-1 with TRBJ2-2; 9 nucleotides line up with TRBD2. Germline V gives CDR1 SGHRS, CDR2 YFSETQ. This CDR3 contains 15 residues. Trimming at V came to 0 bases and at J to 7 bases, leaving 4 bases not matched to a gene. The CDR3 loop is CASSLAGTSFGELFF. The CDR3 region has the DNA TGCGCCAGCAGCTTGGCGGGGACTAGCTTCGGGGAGCTGTTTTTT.

This clone is a singleton in its sample. The chain uses TRBV19 and TRBJ2-5; D is possibly TRBD2 (5 bases). Germline V gene sequence: CDR1 LNHDA, CDR2 SQIVND (reference sequence). Trimming stripped 10 bases from V and 5 bases from J, with 20 bases between. This CDR3 region has 14 residues. The CDR3 here is CATARRGLLETQYF. The CDR3 coding sequence is TGTGCCACCGCTCGGCGCGGGCTGCTCGAGACCCAGTACTTC. Together with reference TRBV19 and TRBJ2-5, the CDR3 gives the full variable domain: DGGITQSPKYLFRKEGQNVTLSCEQNLNHDAMYWYRQDPGQGLRLIYYSQIVNDFQKGDIAEGYSVSREKKESFPLTVTSAQKNPTAFYLCATARRGLLETQYFGPGTRLLVL.

CDR3 bases: TGTGCCAGCAGCTGGACAGGGAATCAGCCCCAGCATTTT. This translates into CASSWTGNQPQHF. The V and J genes are TRBV11-3 and TRBJ1-5; TRBD1 agrees at 8 bases. V dropped 4 bases and J dropped 4; count of bases not matched to a gene: 0. The CDR3 loop spans 13 amino acids. Germline CDR1 reads SGHNT; CDR2 reads YENEEA.

The chain links TRBV7-9 to TRBJ1-5; possible D gene TRBD1, 6 bases. V shed 3 bases and J shed 5 bases, with 11 bases lying between them. The CDR3 spans 14 residues. The germline gives CDR1 SEHNR, CDR2 FQNEAQ (reference sequence). The CDR3 DNA reads TGTGCCAGCAGCTTCACAGGGATTGATCAGCCCCAGCATTTT. It specifies CASSFTGIDQPQHF. Full variable domain (rest looked up from reference TRBV7-9 and TRBJ1-5): DTGVSQNPRHKITKRGQNVTFRCDPISEHNRLYWYRQTLGQGPEFLTYFQNEAQLEKSRLLSDRFSAERPKGSFSTLEIQRTEQGDSAMYLCASSFTGIDQPQHFGDGTRLSIL.

The V gene is TRBV28, the J gene TRBJ2-7, with 7 bases identical to TRBD2. V was pared by 8 bases and J by 7 bases, with 14 bases of the junction left unmatched. The CDR3 has 14 amino acids. In germline, CDR1 is MDHEN, CDR2 SYDVKM. DNA for the CDR3: TGTGCCAGCGCCCAAGCGGGAACTATAGAGGAGCAGTACTTC. Translation gives CASAQAGTIEEQYF.

V usage is TRBV28 and J usage is TRBJ2-1, with 9 bases lining up with TRBD2. Germline V gives CDR1 MDHEN, CDR2 SYDVKM. With V trimmed by 2 bases and J by 5 bases, 4 bases remained unmatched. The CDR3 sequence is 15 residues long. CDR3 loop: CASSLAGGRNNEQFF. In nucleotides, the CDR3 is TGTGCCAGCAGTTTAGCGGGAGGGCGGAACAATGAGCAGTTCTTC.

Here the CDR3 reads CASSQVAGTEAFF. The CDR3 bases are TGTGCCAGCAGCCAAGTAGCTGGAACTGAAGCTTTCTTT. The rearrangement links TRBV3-1 (or the pseudogene TRBV3-2) to TRBJ1-1; D unresolved. Trimming took off 1 base at V and 5 bases at J, with 8 bases between the two ends. The CDR3 runs to 13 residues. The germline V gene encodes CDR1 LGHDT and CDR2 YNNKEL (reference sequence).